This TCR beta chain was captured in a study of spatial heterogeneity in lung cancer. Every molecule of TCR cDNA had its own unique molecular identifier. TCRdb re-called the 5' RACE reads through MiXCR, storing one row per CDR3 protein. Among about 60,000 distinct CDR3 sequences listed, 8% to 9% were seen once. Study-level findings and limits: Ubiquitous expanded tumor TCRs surfaced in blood more at resection than they did at follow-up.

Germline lookup yields CDR1 SNHLY and CDR2 FYNNEI. The CDR3 sequence is 12 residues long. V lost 4 bases and J lost 3, with 5 bases in between. This clonotype has at least ten counts. Its antigen remains unidentified. Time point denoted: sample taken at primary tumor resection. Whole RNA from tumor, nontumor lung or frozen PBMC was sequenced unsorted. Samples came from roughly 72 TRACERx patients with untreated early-stage lung cancer. V usage is TRBV2 and J usage is TRBJ2-3; D ambiguous. The input for sequencing was PBMCs, taken at surgery. The TCR originated in a female donor with early-stage non-small cell lung cancer. As DNA, the CDR3 is TGTGCCAGCAGTGGGGATACAGATACGCAGTATTTT. The encoded protein is CASSGDTDTQYF.